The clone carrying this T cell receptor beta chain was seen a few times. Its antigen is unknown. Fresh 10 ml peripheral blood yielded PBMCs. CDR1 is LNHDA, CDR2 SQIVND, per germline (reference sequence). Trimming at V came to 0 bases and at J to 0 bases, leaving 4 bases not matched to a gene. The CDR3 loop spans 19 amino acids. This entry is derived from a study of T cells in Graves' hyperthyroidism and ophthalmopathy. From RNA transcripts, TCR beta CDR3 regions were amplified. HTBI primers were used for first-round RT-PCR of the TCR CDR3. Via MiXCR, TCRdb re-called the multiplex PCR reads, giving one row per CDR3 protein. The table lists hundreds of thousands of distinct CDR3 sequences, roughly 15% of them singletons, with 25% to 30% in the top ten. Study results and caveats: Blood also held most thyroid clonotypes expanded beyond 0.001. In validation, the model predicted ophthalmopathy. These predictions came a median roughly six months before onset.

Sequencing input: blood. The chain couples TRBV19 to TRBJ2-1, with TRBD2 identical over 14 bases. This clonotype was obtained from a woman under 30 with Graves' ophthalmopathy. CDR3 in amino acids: CASSIEGLAGVPSYNEQFF. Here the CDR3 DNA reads TGTGCCAGTAGTATAGAGGGACTAGCGGGGGTCCCCTCCTACAATGAGCAGTTCTTC.